The rows below give T cell receptor beta chains drawn from one sample of a study of CD8+ T cells in alopecia areata. Measured with immunoSEQ multiplex PCR; TCRdb has only the in-frame clones, and not every one. Of 140,000 to 150,000 clones in the sample, roughly 50% are singletons; the top ten hold approximately 15%. Sample: CD8+ T cells sorted from blood, taken at week 4, from a patient treated with tofacitinib. The source is a human donor with alopecia areata. Each CDR3 is given with its conserved first and last residue. The D gene is left open where the match is weak. Some rows have no size entry. The others give once, few or many, or a class for an expanded clone.

D | size | J | V | DNA | CDR3
- | - | TRBJ2-2 | TRBV13 | TGTGCCAGCAGCCCCCCAAACACCGGGGAGCTGTTTTTT | CASSPPNTGELFF
- | medium-sized | TRBJ2-6 | TRBV15 | TGTGCCACCAGCGAGTCGCAGGGGTCTGGGGCCAACGTCCTGACTTTC | CATSESQGSGANVLTF
- | - | TRBJ2-3 | TRBV27 | TGTGCCAGCACCGAGCACGGATCAGATACGCAGTATTTT | CASTEHGSDTQYF
- | - | TRBJ1-4 | TRBV30 | TGTGCCTGGAGTGGGGCTGAAAAACTGTTTTTT | CAWSGAEKLFF
- | - | TRBJ2-5 | TRBV11-2 | TGTGCCAGCAGCTTAGTCGGCGCCCAAGAGACCCAGTACTTC | CASSLVGAQETQYF
TRBD2 | few | TRBJ2-1 | TRBV7-9 | TGTGCCAGCAGGGGGACTAGCGGGGCCAATGAGCAGTTCTTC | CASRGTSGANEQFF
TRBD1 | - | TRBJ1-2 | TRBV30 | TGTGCCTGCCCCGAGAGGGACAGACAATATGGCTACACCTTC | CACPERDRQYGYTF
- | few | TRBJ2-1 | TRBV29-1 | TGCAGCGTTGATTCCGAGAATGAGCAGTTCTTC | CSVDSENEQFF
- | - | TRBJ2-7 | TRBV5-1 | TGCGCCAGCAGCTTCGACCGAGGAGCGGCCCACGAGCAGTACTTC | CASSFDRGAAHEQYF
- | - | TRBJ2-5 | TRBV29-1 | TGCAGCCTCCGGGGTCCAGAGACCCAGTACTTC | CSLRGPETQYF
- | - | TRBJ1-5 | TRBV19 | TGTGCCAGTAGGGCCGCGATGGAGGGAGATCAGCCCCAGCATTTT | CASRAAMEGDQPQHF
- | - | TRBJ2-5 | TRBV10-3 | TGTGCCATCAGTGCTTCGGACAGTTGGGAGACCCAGTACTTC | CAISASDSWETQYF
TRBD2 | - | TRBJ2-7 | TRBV11-2 | TGTGCCAGCAGCTTTGCGAGCGGGGGTGGCTACGAGCAGTACTTC | CASSFASGGGYEQYF
TRBD1 | - | TRBJ2-7 | TRBV4-1 | TGCGCCAGCAGCCCCGCCCTAGGGGGACAGGGGATTCACGAGCAGTACTTC | CASSPALGGQGIHEQYF
- | - | TRBJ1-6 | TRBV27 | TGTGCCAGCAGTTTAACCCCTCCAGCAGGGGCCACATCACCCCTCCACTTT | CASSLTPPAGATSPLHF
- | - | TRBJ2-7 | TRBV4-1 | TGCGCCAGCAGCCAAGTTCCCCTGACAGGTTCATCCACCTACGAGCAGTACTTC | CASSQVPLTGSSTYEQYF
- | - | TRBJ2-7 | TRBV27 | TGTGCCAGCAGTTTCCGCAACCGGGTCCGCGAGCAGTACTTC | CASSFRNRVREQYF
- | - | TRBJ1-2 | TRBV7-9 | TGTGCCAGCAGCTGGGACGCCAATGGCTACACCTTC | CASSWDANGYTF
TRBD1 | - | TRBJ1-2 | TRBV5-4 | TGTGCCAGCAGCTTGTTCACAGGGGATGGCTACACCTTC | CASSLFTGDGYTF
- | - | TRBJ1-5 | TRBV27 | TGTGCCAGCGCTTTGACGGAAATACAGCCCCAGCATTTT | CASALTEIQPQHF
- | - | TRBJ2-5 | TRBV11-2 | TGTGCCAGCTGGGGGTCACTGACGGCTCAAGAGACCCAGTACTTC | CASWGSLTAQETQYF
- | - | TRBJ2-3 | TRBV9 | TGTGCCAGCAGCCCCGGGGTCAGGGGTTTGGAAACAGATACGCAGTATTTT | CASSPGVRGLETDTQYF
- | once | TRBJ1-6 | TRBV2 | TGTGCCAGCATGCAGGGGACTAATTCACCCCTCCACTTT | CASMQGTNSPLHF
- | - | TRBJ1-5 | TRBV6-5 | TGTGCCAGCAGTGGGAGGGGTAGCAATCAGCCCCAGCATTTT | CASSGRGSNQPQHF
- | - | TRBJ2-7 | TRBV13 | TGTGCCAGCAGTCCGGGACGGCCCTCGCTCGACGAGCAGTACTTC | CASSPGRPSLDEQYF
- | - | TRBJ1-4 | TRBV13 | TGTGCCAGCAGCTTAAGGGACCATCGAAAACTGTTTTTT | CASSLRDHRKLFF
TRBD2 | - | TRBJ2-1 | TRBV9 | TGTGCCAGCAGCGTAGTTTCGGGGGGTAGGGATGAGCAGTTCTTC | CASSVVSGGRDEQFF
TRBD1 | - | TRBJ2-7 | TRBV2 | TGTGCCAGCAGGGACAGGGACTACGAGCAGTACTTC | CASRDRDYEQYF
TRBD1 | - | TRBJ1-6 | TRBV27 | TGTGCCAGCAGTTTATCCCCGGGACAGGGCGGCAATTCACCCCTCCACTTT | CASSLSPGQGGNSPLHF
- | once | TRBJ2-2 | TRBV4-2 | TGTGCCAGCAGCCAAGCTGGGAACACCGGGGAGCTGTTTTTT | CASSQAGNTGELFF
- | once | TRBJ1-2 | TRBV5-6 | TGTGCCAGCAGCTTGGGGTTCGGCTGGGGCTACACCTTC | CASSLGFGWGYTF
- | - | TRBJ2-3 | TRBV6-5 | TGTGCCAGCAGTTACCTGGAAGCTAGCACAGATACGCAGTATTTT | CASSYLEASTDTQYF
- | - | TRBJ2-4 | TRBV11-1 | TGTGCCAGCAGCCACGGGGGGCTACTAAACATTCAGTACTTC | CASSHGGLLNIQYF
- | - | TRBJ1-4 | TRBV7-9 | TGTGCCAGCAGCCCCCCCAATCTCTCGGCTAATGAAAAACTGTTTTTT | CASSPPNLSANEKLFF
- | few | TRBJ2-7 | TRBV29-1 | TGCAGCGTCCAAACTCCGGGACGCCGGTACGAGCAGTACTTC | CSVQTPGRRYEQYF
- | few | TRBJ2-1 | TRBV29-1 | TGCAGCGTTGAAGATCTTGTCAGTAATGAGCAGTTCTTC | CSVEDLVSNEQFF
- | - | TRBJ1-5 | TRBV15 | TGTGCCACCGGCGACGTTGGCGGAGGAGGACAGCCCCAGCATTTT | CATGDVGGGGQPQHF
- | - | TRBJ2-6 | TRBV2 | TGTGCCAGCAGTGAGGGGTCCTCTGGGGCCAACGTCCTGACTTTC | CASSEGSSGANVLTF
- | - | TRBJ2-2 | TRBV7-9 | TGTGCCAGCAGCCCTCGGGGGAACACCGGGGAGCTGTTTTTT | CASSPRGNTGELFF
- | - | TRBJ1-2 | TRBV27 | TGTGCCAGCACCGTAAACGGGGGGAGCTATGGCTACACCTTC | CASTVNGGSYGYTF
TRBD1 | - | TRBJ1-2 | TRBV6-5 | TGTGCCAGCAGTTACTCACAGGACAGGGGCAACTATGGCTACACCTTC | CASSYSQDRGNYGYTF
- | - | TRBJ2-6 | TRBV4-3 | TGCGCCAGCAGCCAAGATGTCCGCTCTGGGGCCAACGTCCTGACTTTC | CASSQDVRSGANVLTF
- | - | TRBJ2-7 | TRBV27 | TGTGCCAGCAGTTTGAGAGACAGGATCTACGAGCAGTACTTC | CASSLRDRIYEQYF
TRBD1 | - | TRBJ2-3 | TRBV6-5 | TGTGCCAGCAGTTACGGGACAGGGGGCGCAGATACGCAGTATTTT | CASSYGTGGADTQYF
- | - | TRBJ2-1 | TRBV5-6 | TGTGCCAGCAGCGTCCCCCGGCGTGAGCAGTTCTTC | CASSVPRREQFF
- | - | TRBJ2-7 | TRBV5-6 | TGTGCCAGCAGCCCTAGACAGGATCTTTTCTACGAGCAGTACTTC | CASSPRQDLFYEQYF
TRBD1 | few | TRBJ1-2 | TRBV13 | TGTGCCAGCAGCCCGACAGGGTATGGCTACACCTTC | CASSPTGYGYTF
TRBD1 | - | TRBJ2-5 | TRBV13 | TGTGCCAGCAGCCCAGAGGTAGGGGGCTCGGAGACCCAGTACTTC | CASSPEVGGSETQYF
TRBD2 | once | TRBJ2-5 | TRBV6-5 | TGTGCGGCATCGGGGGGGCAAGAGACCCAGTACTTC | CAASGGQETQYF
- | - | TRBJ2-1 | TRBV6-5 | TGTGCCAGCAGTTACTCCAGCTCCTACAATGAGCAGTTCTTC | CASSYSSSYNEQFF
- | - | TRBJ1-1 | TRBV12-5 | TGTGCTAGTGGTTTGGTATCGGGGAACACTGAAGCTTTCTTT | CASGLVSGNTEAFF
TRBD2 | few | TRBJ2-1 | TRBV7-9 | TGTGCCAGCAGCTGGGGACTAGCGGGGTACAATGAGCAGTTCTTC | CASSWGLAGYNEQFF
TRBD1 | - | TRBJ2-7 | TRBV14 | TGTGCCAGCAGCCATCCCCCCGGGACAGATACCTACGAGCAGTACTTC | CASSHPPGTDTYEQYF
TRBD1 | - | TRBJ1-4 | TRBV4-2 | TGTGCCAGCAGCCAAGATGGGACAGGGGAGGAAAAACTGTTTTTT | CASSQDGTGEEKLFF